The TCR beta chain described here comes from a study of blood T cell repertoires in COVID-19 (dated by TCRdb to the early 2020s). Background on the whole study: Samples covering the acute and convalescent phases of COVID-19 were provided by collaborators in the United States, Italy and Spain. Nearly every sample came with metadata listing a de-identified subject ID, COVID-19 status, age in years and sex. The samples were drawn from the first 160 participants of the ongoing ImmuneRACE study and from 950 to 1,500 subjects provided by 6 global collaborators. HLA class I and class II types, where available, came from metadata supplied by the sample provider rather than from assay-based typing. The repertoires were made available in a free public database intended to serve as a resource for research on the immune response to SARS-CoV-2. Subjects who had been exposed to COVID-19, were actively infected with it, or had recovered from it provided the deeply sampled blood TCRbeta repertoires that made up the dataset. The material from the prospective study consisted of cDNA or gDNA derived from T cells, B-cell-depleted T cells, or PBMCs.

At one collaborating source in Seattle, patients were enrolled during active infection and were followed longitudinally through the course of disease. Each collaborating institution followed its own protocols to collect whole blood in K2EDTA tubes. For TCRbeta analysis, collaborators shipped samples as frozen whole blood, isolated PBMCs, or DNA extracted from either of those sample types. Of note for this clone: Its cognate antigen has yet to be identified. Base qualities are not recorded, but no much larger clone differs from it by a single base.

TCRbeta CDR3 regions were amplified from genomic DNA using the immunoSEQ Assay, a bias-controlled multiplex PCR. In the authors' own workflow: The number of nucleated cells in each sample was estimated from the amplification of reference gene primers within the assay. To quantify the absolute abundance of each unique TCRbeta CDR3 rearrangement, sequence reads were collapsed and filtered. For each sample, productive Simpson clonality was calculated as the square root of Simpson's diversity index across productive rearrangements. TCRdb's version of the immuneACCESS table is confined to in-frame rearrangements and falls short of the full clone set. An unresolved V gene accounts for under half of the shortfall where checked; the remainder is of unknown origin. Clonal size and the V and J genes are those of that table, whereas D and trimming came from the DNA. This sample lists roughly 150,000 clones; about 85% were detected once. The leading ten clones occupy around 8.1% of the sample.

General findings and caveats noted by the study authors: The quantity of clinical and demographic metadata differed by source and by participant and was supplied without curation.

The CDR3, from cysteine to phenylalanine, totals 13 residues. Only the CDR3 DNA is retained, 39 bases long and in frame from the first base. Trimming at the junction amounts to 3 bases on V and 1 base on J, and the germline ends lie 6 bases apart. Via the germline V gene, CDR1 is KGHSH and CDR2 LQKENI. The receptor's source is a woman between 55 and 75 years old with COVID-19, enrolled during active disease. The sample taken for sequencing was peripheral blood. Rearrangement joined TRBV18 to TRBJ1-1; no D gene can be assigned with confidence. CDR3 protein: CASSPSKNTEAFF. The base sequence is TGTGCCAGCTCACCTTCCAAGAACACTGAAGCTTTCTTT.